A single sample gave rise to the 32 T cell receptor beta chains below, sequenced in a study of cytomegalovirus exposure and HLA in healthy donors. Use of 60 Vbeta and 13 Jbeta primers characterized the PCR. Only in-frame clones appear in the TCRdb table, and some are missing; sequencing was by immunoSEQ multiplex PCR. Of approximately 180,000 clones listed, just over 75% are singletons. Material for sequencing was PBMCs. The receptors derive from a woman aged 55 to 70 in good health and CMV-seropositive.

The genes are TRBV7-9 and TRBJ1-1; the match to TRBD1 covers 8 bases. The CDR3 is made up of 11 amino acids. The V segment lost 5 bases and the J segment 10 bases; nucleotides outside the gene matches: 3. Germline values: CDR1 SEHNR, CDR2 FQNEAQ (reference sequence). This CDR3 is CASSKGQGAFF. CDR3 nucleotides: TGTGCCAGCAGCAAAGGACAGGGAGCTTTCTTT.

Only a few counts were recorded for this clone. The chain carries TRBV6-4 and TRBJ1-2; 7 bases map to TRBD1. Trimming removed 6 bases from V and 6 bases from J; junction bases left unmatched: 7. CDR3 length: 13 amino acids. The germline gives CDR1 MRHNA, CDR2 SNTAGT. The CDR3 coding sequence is TGTGCCAGCAGGGGCGACAGGGTACATGGCTACACCTTC. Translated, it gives CASRGDRVHGYTF.

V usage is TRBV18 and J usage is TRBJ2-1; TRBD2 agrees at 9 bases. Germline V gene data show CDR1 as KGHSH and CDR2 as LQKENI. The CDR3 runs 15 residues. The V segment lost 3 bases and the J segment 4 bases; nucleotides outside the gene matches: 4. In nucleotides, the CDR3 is TGTGCCAGCTCACCGATGAGCGGGGGGTACAATGAGCAGTTCTTC. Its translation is CASSPMSGGYNEQFF.

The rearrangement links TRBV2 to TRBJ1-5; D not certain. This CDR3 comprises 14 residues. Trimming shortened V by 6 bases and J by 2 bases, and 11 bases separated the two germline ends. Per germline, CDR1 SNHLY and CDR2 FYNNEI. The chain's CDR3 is CASRERVGNQPQHF. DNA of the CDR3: TGTGCCAGCAGGGAGAGGGTAGGCAATCAGCCCCAGCATTTT. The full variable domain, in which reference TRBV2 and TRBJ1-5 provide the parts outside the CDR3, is EPEVTQTPSHQVTQMGQEVILRCVPISNHLYFYWYRQILGQKVEFLVSFYNNEISEKSEIFDDQFSVERPDGSNFTLKIRSTKLEDSAMYFCASRERVGNQPQHFGDGTRLSIL.

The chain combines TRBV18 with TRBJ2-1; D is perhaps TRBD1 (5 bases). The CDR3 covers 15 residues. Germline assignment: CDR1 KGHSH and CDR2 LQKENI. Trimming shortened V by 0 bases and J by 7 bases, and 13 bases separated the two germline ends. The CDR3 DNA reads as TGTGCCAGCTCACCACCTTCGGCAGGGTTAAATGAGCAGTTCTTC. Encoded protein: CASSPPSAGLNEQFF.

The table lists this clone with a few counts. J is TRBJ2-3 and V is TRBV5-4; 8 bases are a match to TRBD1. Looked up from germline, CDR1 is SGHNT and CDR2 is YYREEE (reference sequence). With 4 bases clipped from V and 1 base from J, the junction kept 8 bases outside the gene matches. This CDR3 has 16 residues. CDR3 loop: CASSLGQGEGTDTQYF. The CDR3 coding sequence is TGTGCCAGCAGCCTAGGACAGGGAGAGGGCACAGATACGCAGTATTTT.

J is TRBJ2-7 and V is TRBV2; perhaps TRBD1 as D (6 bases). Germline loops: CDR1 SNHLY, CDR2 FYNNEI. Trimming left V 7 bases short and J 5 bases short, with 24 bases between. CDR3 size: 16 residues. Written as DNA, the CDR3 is TGTGCCAGCAAGCCGGCAGGGGAGCGCCAGTTCGACGAGCAGTACTTC. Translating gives CASKPAGERQFDEQYF.

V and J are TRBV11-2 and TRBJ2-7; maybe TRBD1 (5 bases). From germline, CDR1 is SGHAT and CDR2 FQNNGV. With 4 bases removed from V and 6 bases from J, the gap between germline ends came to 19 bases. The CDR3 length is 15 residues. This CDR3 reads CASSSSWGRIGEQYF. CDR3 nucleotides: TGTGCCAGCAGCTCAAGCTGGGGCAGGATCGGCGAGCAGTACTTC.

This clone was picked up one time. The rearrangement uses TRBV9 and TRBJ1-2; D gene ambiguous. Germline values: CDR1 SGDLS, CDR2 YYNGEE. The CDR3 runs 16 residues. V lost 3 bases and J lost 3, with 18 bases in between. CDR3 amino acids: CASSALKEGWDYGYTF. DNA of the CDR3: TGTGCCAGCAGCGCCCTCAAGGAGGGCTGGGACTATGGCTACACCTTC.

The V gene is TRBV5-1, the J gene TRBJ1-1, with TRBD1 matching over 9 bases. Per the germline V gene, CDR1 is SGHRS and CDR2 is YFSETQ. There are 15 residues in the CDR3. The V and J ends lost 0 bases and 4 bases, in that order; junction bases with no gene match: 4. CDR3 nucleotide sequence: TGCGCCAGCAGCTTGGGGGACAGGGAGGGCACTGAAGCTTTCTTT. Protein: CASSLGDREGTEAFF.

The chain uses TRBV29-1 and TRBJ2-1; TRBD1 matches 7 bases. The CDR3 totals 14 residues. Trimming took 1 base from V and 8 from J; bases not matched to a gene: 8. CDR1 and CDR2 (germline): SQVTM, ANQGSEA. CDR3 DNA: TGCAGCGTTGAAGGACAGGGAAGTGTCGATGAGCAGTTCTTC. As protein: CSVEGQGSVDEQFF.

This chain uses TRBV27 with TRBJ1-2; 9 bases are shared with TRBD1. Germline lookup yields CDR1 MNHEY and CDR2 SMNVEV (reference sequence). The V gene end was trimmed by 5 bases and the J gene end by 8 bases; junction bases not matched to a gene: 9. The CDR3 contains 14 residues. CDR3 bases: TGTGCCAGCAGTATTTTAGGGACAGGGTACGGCTACACCTTC. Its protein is CASSILGTGYGYTF.

The CDR3 region has the DNA TGCGCCAGCAGCTTCGGCCGGACAGGGGGTTATGGCTACACCTTC. As protein: CASSFGRTGGYGYTF. The genes are TRBV5-1 and TRBJ1-2, with 10 positions matching TRBD1. V was clipped by 2 bases and J by 5 bases; unmatched bases: 6. The germline V gene encodes CDR1 SGHRS and CDR2 YFSETQ. The CDR3 runs 15 residues.

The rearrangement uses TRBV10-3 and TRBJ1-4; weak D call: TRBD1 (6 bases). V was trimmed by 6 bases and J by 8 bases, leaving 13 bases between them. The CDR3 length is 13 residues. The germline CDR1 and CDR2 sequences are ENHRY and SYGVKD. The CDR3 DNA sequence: TGTGCCATCAGGAACAGGGTAGAGGAAAAACTGTTTTTT. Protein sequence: CAIRNRVEEKLFF.

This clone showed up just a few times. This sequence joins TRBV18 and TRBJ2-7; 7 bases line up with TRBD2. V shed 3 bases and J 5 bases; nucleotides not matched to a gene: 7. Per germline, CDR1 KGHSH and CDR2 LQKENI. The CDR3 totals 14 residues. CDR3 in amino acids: CASSPVGRAHEQYF. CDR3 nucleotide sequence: TGTGCCAGCTCACCCGTGGGGAGGGCCCACGAGCAGTACTTC.

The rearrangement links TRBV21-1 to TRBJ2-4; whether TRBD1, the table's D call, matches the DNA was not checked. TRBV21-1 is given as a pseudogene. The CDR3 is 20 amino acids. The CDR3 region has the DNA TGTGCCAGCAGCAAAGTTGCTCACAGCTTAATATTCCTAGCCAAAAACATTCAGTACTTC. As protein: CASSKVAHSLIFLAKNIQYF.

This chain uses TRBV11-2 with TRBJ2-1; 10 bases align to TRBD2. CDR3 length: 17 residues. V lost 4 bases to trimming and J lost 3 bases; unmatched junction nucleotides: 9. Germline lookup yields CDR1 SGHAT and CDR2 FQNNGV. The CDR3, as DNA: TGTGCCAGCAGCTCGCTACACCGGACTAGCGGCTACAATGAGCAGTTCTTC. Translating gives CASSSLHRTSGYNEQFF.

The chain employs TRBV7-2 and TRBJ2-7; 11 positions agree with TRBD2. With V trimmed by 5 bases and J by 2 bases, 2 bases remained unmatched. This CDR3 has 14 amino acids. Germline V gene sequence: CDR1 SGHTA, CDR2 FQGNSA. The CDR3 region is CASSPSGGTYEQYF. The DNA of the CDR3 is TGTGCCAGCAGCCCTAGCGGGGGGACCTACGAGCAGTACTTC.

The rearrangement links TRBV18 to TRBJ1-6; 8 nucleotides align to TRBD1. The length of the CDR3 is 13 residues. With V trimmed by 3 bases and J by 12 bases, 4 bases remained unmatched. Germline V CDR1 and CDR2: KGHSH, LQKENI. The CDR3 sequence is CASSPDRDLPLHF. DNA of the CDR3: TGTGCCAGCTCACCGGACAGGGACTTACCCCTCCACTTT.

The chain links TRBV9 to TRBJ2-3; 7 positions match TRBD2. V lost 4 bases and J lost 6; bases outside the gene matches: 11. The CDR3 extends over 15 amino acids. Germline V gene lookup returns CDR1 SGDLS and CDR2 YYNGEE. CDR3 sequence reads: CASSYREGRLDTQYF. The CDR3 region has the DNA TGTGCCAGCAGCTATAGGGAGGGCCGACTGGATACGCAGTATTTT.

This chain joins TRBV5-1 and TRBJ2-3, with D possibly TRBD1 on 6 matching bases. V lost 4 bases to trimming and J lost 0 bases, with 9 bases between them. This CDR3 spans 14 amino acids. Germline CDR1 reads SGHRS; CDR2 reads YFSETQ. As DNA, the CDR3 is TGCGCCAGCAGCCAAAGGGGGAGCACAGATACGCAGTATTTT. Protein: CASSQRGSTDTQYF.

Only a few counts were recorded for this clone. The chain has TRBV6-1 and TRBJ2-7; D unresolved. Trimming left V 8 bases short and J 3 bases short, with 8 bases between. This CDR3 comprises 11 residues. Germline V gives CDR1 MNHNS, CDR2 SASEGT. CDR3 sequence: CASGSIYEQYF. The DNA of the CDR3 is TGTGCCAGCGGTAGCATCTACGAGCAGTACTTC.

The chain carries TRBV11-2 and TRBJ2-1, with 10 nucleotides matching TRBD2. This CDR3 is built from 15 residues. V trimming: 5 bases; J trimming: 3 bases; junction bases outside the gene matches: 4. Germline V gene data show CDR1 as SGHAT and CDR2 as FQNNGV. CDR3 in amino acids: CASSHGTSVYNEQFF. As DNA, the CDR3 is TGTGCCAGCAGCCACGGGACTAGCGTCTACAATGAGCAGTTCTTC.

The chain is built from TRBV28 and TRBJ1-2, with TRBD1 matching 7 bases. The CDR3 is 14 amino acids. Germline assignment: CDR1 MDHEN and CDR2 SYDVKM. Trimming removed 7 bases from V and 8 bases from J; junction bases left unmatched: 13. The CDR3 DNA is TGTGCCAGCACTGGAGGGGGCTGGTCGAAGGGCTACACCTTC. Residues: CASTGGGWSKGYTF.

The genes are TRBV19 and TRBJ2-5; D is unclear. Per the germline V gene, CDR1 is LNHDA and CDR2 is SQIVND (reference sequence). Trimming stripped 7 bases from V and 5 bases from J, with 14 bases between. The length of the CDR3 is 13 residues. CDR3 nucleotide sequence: TGTGCCAGTAACGACAACAAGATGGAGACCCAGTACTTC. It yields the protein CASNDNKMETQYF.

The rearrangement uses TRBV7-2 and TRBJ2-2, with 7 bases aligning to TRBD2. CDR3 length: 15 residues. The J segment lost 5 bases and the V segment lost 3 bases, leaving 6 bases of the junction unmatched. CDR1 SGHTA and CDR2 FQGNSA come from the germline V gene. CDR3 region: CASSFAGLGTGELFF. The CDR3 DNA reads TGTGCCAGCAGCTTCGCAGGACTAGGTACCGGGGAGCTGTTTTTT.

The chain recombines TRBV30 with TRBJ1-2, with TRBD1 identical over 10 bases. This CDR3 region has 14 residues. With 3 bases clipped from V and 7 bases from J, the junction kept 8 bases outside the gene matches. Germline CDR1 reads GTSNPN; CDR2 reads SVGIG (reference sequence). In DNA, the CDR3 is TGTGCCTGGAGCCCGGGACAGGGGTGGTCTGGCTACACCTTC. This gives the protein CAWSPGQGWSGYTF.

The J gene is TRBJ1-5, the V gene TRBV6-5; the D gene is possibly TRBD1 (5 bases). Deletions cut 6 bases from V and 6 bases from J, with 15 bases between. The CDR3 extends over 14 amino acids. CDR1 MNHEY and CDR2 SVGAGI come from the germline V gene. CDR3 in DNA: TGTGCCAGCAGCCAGACCAGGGCAGGTCAGCCCCAGCATTTT. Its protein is CASSQTRAGQPQHF.

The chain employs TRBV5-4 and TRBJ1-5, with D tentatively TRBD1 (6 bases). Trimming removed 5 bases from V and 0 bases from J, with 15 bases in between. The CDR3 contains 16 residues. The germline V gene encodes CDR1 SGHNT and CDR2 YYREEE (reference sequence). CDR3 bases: TGTGCCAGCAGTTACGGGGGGGCCTATAGCAATCAGCCCCAGCATTTT. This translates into CASSYGGAYSNQPQHF.

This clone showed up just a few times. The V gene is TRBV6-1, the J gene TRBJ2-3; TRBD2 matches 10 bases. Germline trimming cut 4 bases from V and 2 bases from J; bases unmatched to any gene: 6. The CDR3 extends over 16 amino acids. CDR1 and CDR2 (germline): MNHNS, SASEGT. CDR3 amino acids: CASSVGTSVDTDTQYF. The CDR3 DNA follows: TGTGCCAGCAGTGTGGGGACTAGCGTAGACACAGATACGCAGTATTTT.

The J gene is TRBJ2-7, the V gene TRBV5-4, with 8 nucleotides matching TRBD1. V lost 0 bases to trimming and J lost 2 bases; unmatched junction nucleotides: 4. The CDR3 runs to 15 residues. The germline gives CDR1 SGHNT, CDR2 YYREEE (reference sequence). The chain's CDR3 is CASSLVTGGTYEQYF. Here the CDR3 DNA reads TGTGCCAGCAGCTTGGTCACAGGGGGGACCTACGAGCAGTACTTC.

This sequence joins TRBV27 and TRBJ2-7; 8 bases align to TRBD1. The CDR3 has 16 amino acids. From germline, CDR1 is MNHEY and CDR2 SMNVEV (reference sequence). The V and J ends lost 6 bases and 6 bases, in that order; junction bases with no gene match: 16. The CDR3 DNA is TGTGCCAGCAGCCCCAAATTCGGGCAGGGGGCCTTCGAGCAGTACTTC. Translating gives CASSPKFGQGAFEQYF.